This entry describes one TCR beta chain. Its antigen is not known. Other nucleotide sequences in the sample specify the same CDR3. The ends were cut back, 3 bases at V and 0 bases at J, with 9 bases in the middle. Germline V gene data show CDR1 as SGHRS and CDR2 as YFSETQ. The CDR3 spans 15 residues. The data originate from a study of cytomegalovirus exposure and HLA in healthy donors. The study, taken as a whole, reports: With later analysis, a missense DCLRE1C variant became linked to TCR beta V- and J-gene trimming. The study dropped some indistinguishable V segments, TRBV6-2 and TRBV6-3 among them.

The PCR was carried out with 60 Vbeta primers and 13 Jbeta primers. TCRdb keeps only in-frame clones here, not all; method: immunoSEQ multiplex PCR. The profile shows roughly 200,000 clones, roughly 90% of them singletons. The chain couples TRBV5-1 to TRBJ2-2; weak D call: TRBD1 (6 bases). The clonotype was recovered from a woman in her 30s in good health and CMV-seronegative. Material for sequencing was PBMCs. CDR3 bases: TGCGCCAGCAGCTCTGGGGGCGCGAACACCGGGGAGCTGTTTTTT. The encoded protein is CASSSGGANTGELFF.